Below, 23 T cell receptor beta chains from the same sample are listed, as sequenced in a study of graft-versus-host responses after intestinal transplantation. For these TCRs, the target antigens are not known. Repertoires were generated with immunoSEQ multiplex PCR, while TCRdb's copy carries only in-frame clones and drops some. The sample carries under 95,000 clones, roughly 85% recorded once. This material consisted of unstimulated CD4+ T cells sorted from spleen or lymph node cells, taken before intestinal transplant. The receptors derive from a human donor who received an intestinal transplant.

This chain uses TRBV18 with TRBJ2-7, with a weak D call TRBD2 (6 bases). V lost 2 bases to trimming and J lost 0 bases, with 8 bases between them. The CDR3 covers 14 residues. Germline loops: CDR1 KGHSH, CDR2 LQKENI. The CDR3: CASSPGGSSYEQYF. Here the CDR3 DNA reads TGTGCCAGCTCACCAGGAGGGAGCTCCTACGAGCAGTACTTC.

V and J are TRBV28 and TRBJ2-7; TRBD2 matches at 8 bases. CDR1 and CDR2 from the germline V gene are MDHEN and SYDVKM. Germline trimming cut 2 bases from V and 0 bases from J; bases unmatched to any gene: 6. The CDR3 consists of 16 residues. The CDR3 nucleotides read TGTGCCAGCAGTTTACATCTAGCGGGTCTCTCCTACGAGCAGTACTTC. This sequence encodes CASSLHLAGLSYEQYF.

The rearrangement uses TRBV15 and TRBJ1-1, with D tentatively TRBD1 (5 bases). Trimming shortened V by 5 bases and J by 7 bases, and 17 bases separated the two germline ends. CDR1 and CDR2 from the germline V gene are LNHNV and YYDKDF (reference sequence). This CDR3 region has 14 residues. The CDR3 spells CATSVRQRLGEAFF. The CDR3 DNA follows: TGTGCCACCAGCGTGCGACAGAGACTGGGTGAAGCTTTCTTT.

The V and J genes are TRBV11-2 and TRBJ2-1; D may be TRBD2 (6 bases). CDR3 length equals 16 residues. CDR1 SGHAT and CDR2 FQNNGV come from the germline V gene. Trimming cost V 4 bases and J 0 bases, with 13 bases left between them. The CDR3 bases are TGTGCCAGCAGCTCACGAGGGAGGAGCTCCTACAATGAGCAGTTCTTC. It yields the protein CASSSRGRSSYNEQFF.

This clone appeared a few times. This chain connects TRBV5-6 to TRBJ1-6; D may be TRBD1 (5 bases). This CDR3 has 18 residues. Trimming cost V 4 bases and J 0 bases, with 17 bases left between them. CDR1 is SGHDT, CDR2 YYEEEE, per germline. As DNA, the CDR3 is TGTGCCAGCAGCGGAACAGGAATATCTAGCTCCTATAATTCACCCCTCCACTTT. It yields the protein CASSGTGISSSYNSPLHF.

CDR3 sequence: CASSIPSTDTQYF. DNA for the CDR3: TGTGCCAGCAGCATCCCTAGCACAGATACGCAGTATTTT. The chain combines TRBV5-5 with TRBJ2-3; D is uncertain. CDR1 SGHKS and CDR2 YYEKEE come from the germline V gene (reference sequence). The V end lost 4 bases, the J end lost 0 bases, and 6 bases lay between the germline ends. The CDR3 loop spans 13 amino acids.

The chain employs TRBV18 and TRBJ1-5, with a tentative D call TRBD1 (6 bases). The CDR3 is 15 residues long. V lost 5 bases, J lost 2 bases, and 13 bases lay in between. Germline values: CDR1 KGHSH, CDR2 LQKENI. The CDR3 coding sequence is TGTGCCAGCTCAGCAAATCCAGGGGGCAATCAGCCCCAGCATTTT. It is translated as CASSANPGGNQPQHF.

J is TRBJ1-1 and V is TRBV9; tentatively, D is TRBD1 (6 bases). CDR1 is SGDLS and CDR2 is YYNGEE in the germline V gene. V was clipped by 2 bases and J by 1 base, with 9 bases between them. The CDR3 is made up of 14 amino acids. The CDR3 region has the DNA TGTGCCAGCAGCGTCGAACAGGGGAACACTGAAGCTTTCTTT. It yields the protein CASSVEQGNTEAFF.

This sequence joins TRBV6-4 and TRBJ2-1; 11 bases map to TRBD2. Germline values: CDR1 MRHNA, CDR2 SNTAGT. The V segment lost 4 bases and the J segment 3 bases; nucleotides outside the gene matches: 8. The CDR3 sequence is 17 residues long. The CDR3 loop reads CASSGSLAGGFYNEQFF. The CDR3 DNA follows: TGTGCCAGCAGTGGCAGTTTAGCGGGGGGGTTCTACAATGAGCAGTTCTTC.

This sequence joins TRBV28 and TRBJ2-4; D possibly corresponds to TRBD2 (6 bases). Trimming removed 7 bases from V and 6 bases from J, with 13 bases in between. The germline V gene encodes CDR1 MDHEN and CDR2 SYDVKM. This CDR3 spans 13 amino acids. CDR3 in DNA: TGTGCCAGCACCTTCTTCGGGAGAAACATTCAGTACTTC. The encoded protein is CASTFFGRNIQYF.

The J gene is TRBJ2-3, the V gene TRBV19, with 7 bases aligning to TRBD2. Per germline, CDR1 LNHDA and CDR2 SQIVND (reference sequence). V lost 5 bases to trimming and J lost 1 base; unmatched junction nucleotides: 3. The CDR3 loop spans 14 amino acids. The CDR3 DNA reads TGTGCCAGTAGTCTGGGGGGGGGCACAGATACGCAGTATTTT. Protein product: CASSLGGGTDTQYF.

The chain couples TRBV18 to TRBJ1-3; D is undetermined. The V gene lost 5 bases and the J gene lost 4 bases, with 9 bases spanning the gap. The CDR3 spans 13 residues. Looked up from germline, CDR1 is KGHSH and CDR2 is LQKENI. This chain's CDR3 is CASSREDGNTIYF. CDR3 DNA: TGTGCCAGCTCAAGGGAGGACGGAAACACCATATATTTT.

The chain combines TRBV5-1 with TRBJ2-3; 8 positions match TRBD2. The CDR3 loop spans 16 amino acids. Germline V gives CDR1 SGHRS, CDR2 YFSETQ. V shed 4 bases and J 2 bases; nucleotides not matched to a gene: 9. CDR3 sequence reads: CASSNPREGITDTQYF. Written as DNA, the CDR3 is TGCGCCAGCAGCAACCCCCGGGAGGGGATCACAGATACGCAGTATTTT. Full variable domain (rest looked up from reference TRBV5-1 and TRBJ2-3): KAGVTQTPRYLIKTRGQQVTLSCSPISGHRSVSWYQQTPGQGLQFLFEYFSETQRNKGNFPGRFSGRQFSNSRSEMNVSTLELGDSALYLCASSNPREGITDTQYFGPGTRLTVL.

This sequence joins TRBV5-1 and TRBJ1-5; a weak D match, TRBD1 (5 bases). CDR1 SGHRS and CDR2 YFSETQ come from the germline V gene. The CDR3 is 14 residues long. V gave up 0 bases and J gave up 9 bases, with 13 bases separating them. CDR3 residues: CASSLEVGQTPQHF. CDR3 DNA: TGCGCCAGCAGCTTGGAGGTGGGGCAGACGCCCCAGCATTTT.

The chain carries TRBV27 and TRBJ2-5; 7 positions match TRBD1. V lost 5 bases, J lost 5 bases, and 5 bases stayed unmatched. Germline V gene sequence: CDR1 MNHEY, CDR2 SMNVEV (reference sequence). The CDR3 is 13 residues long. The DNA for the CDR3 is TGTGCCAGCAGTACGACAGGGTTGGAGACCCAGTACTTC. It translates to CASSTTGLETQYF.

The chain combines TRBV6-1 with TRBJ2-7; D not resolved. The CDR3 contains 12 residues. The V end lost 5 bases, the J end lost 6 bases, and 11 bases lay between the germline ends. CDR1 MNHNS and CDR2 SASEGT come from the germline V gene. The CDR3 region is CASSSRLGEQYF. The CDR3 DNA is TGTGCCAGCAGTTCTCGCCTCGGCGAGCAGTACTTC.

The chain combines TRBV28 with TRBJ1-1; TRBD1 matches at 7 bases. J gave up 0 bases and V 4 bases, and 14 bases lay outside the gene matches. This CDR3 comprises 18 residues. CDR1 is MDHEN, CDR2 SYDVKM, per germline. The DNA of the CDR3 is TGTGCCAGCAGTTCCTTAGGGGGCCGCCTTTCGATGAACACTGAAGCTTTCTTT. It specifies CASSSLGGRLSMNTEAFF.

V and J are TRBV29-1 and TRBJ2-7, with a tentative D call TRBD2 (6 bases). Germline V gene sequence: CDR1 SQVTM, CDR2 ANQGSEA. The V end lost 2 bases, the J end lost 4 bases, and 15 bases lay between the germline ends. The CDR3 has 14 residues. The CDR3 DNA is TGCAGCGTTGAAATTAGCGGACTTGATTACGAGCAGTACTTC. This translates into CSVEISGLDYEQYF.

The rearrangement links TRBV4-2 to TRBJ1-1; D perhaps matches TRBD1 (5 bases). CDR1 is LGHNA and CDR2 is YNFKEQ in the germline V gene. The V and J ends lost 0 bases and 12 bases respectively, with 20 bases between them. There are 15 residues in the CDR3. The CDR3 is CASSQDRTGILKTFF. As DNA, the CDR3 is TGTGCCAGCAGCCAAGATCGTACAGGAATCCTGAAAACTTTCTTT.

The chain joins TRBV20-1 to TRBJ1-1; TRBD1 matches at 7 bases. Germline assignment: CDR1 DFQATT and CDR2 SNEGSKA (reference sequence). The CDR3 spans 11 residues. The V gene end was trimmed by 5 bases and the J gene end by 6 bases; junction bases not matched to a gene: 3. CDR3 bases: TGCAGTGCTCAGGGGGACCCTGAAGCTTTCTTT. Translated: CSAQGDPEAFF.

The rearrangement uses TRBV2 and TRBJ1-1, with 10 bases aligning to TRBD1. The CDR3 spans 13 residues. The V segment lost 8 bases and the J segment 5 bases; nucleotides outside the gene matches: 5. Germline CDR1 reads SNHLY; CDR2 reads FYNNEI. CDR3 sequence reads: CASADRGRTEAFF. DNA for the CDR3: TGTGCCAGCGCTGACAGGGGGCGGACTGAAGCTTTCTTT.

The CDR3 DNA reads as TGTGCCAGCTCACCGCAAAGAACGGGGGGGGGTCAGCCCCAGCATTTT. This codes for CASSPQRTGGGQPQHF. The chain employs TRBV18 and TRBJ1-5; the D gene is possibly TRBD1 (5 bases). CDR1 and CDR2 from the germline V gene are KGHSH and LQKENI. The CDR3 is 16 amino acids. Trimming took 3 bases from V and 6 from J, leaving 18 bases between them. Looking up the rest from reference TRBV18 and TRBJ1-5 gives the full variable domain: NAGVMQNPRHLVRRRGQEARLRCSPMKGHSHVYWYRQLPEEGLKFMVYLQKENIIDESGMPKERFSAEFPKEGPSILRIQQVVRGDSAAYFCASSPQRTGGGQPQHFGDGTRLSIL.

This clone was seen once. The gene calls are TRBV4-2 and TRBJ2-2; 10 bases line up with TRBD2. This CDR3 region has 18 residues. J lost 4 bases, V lost 0 bases, and 8 bases had no gene match. Looked up from germline, CDR1 is LGHNA and CDR2 is YNFKEQ. The CDR3 DNA reads as TGTGCCAGCAGCCAAGACCCCAGCGGGAGGGGGGGCACCGGGGAGCTGTTTTTT. Translated, it gives CASSQDPSGRGGTGELFF.